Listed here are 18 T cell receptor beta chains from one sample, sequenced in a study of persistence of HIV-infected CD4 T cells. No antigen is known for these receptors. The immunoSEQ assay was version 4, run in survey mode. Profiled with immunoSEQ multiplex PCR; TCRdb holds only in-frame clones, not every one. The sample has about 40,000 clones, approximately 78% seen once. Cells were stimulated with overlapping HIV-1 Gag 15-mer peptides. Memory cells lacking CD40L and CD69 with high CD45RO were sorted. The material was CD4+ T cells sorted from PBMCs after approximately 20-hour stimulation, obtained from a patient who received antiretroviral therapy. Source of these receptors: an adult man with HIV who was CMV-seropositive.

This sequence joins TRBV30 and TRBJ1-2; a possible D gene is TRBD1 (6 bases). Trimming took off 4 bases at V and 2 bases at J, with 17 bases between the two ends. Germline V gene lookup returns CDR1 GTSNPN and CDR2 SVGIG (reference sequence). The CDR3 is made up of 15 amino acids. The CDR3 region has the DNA TGTGCCTGGACCCCGGACAGCACCTCCAACTATGGCTACACCTTC. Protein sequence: CAWTPDSTSNYGYTF.

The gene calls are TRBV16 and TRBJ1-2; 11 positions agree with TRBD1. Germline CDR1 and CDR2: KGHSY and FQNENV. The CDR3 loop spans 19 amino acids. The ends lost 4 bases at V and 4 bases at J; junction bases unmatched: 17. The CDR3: CASSPRTGGAGVRGYGYTF. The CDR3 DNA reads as TGTGCCAGCAGCCCCCGGACAGGGGGCGCCGGCGTGCGCGGCTATGGCTACACCTTC.

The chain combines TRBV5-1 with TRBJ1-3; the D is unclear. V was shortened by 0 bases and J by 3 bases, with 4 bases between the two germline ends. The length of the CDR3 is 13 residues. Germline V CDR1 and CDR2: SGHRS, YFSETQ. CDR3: CASSLDSGNTIYF. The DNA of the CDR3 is TGCGCCAGCAGCTTGGACAGTGGAAACACCATATATTTT.

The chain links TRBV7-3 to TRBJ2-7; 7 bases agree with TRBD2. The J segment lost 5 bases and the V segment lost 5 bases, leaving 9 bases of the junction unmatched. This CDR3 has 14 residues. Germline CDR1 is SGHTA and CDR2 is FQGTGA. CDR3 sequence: CASSQFGGKDEQYF. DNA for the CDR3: TGTGCCAGCAGCCAATTCGGGGGGAAAGACGAGCAGTACTTC.

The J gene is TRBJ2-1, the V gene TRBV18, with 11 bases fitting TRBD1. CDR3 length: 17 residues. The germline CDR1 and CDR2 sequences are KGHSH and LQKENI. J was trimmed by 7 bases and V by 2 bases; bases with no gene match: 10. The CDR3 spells CASSPILLGQGANEQFF. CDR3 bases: TGTGCCAGCTCACCAATACTACTCGGACAGGGGGCAAATGAGCAGTTCTTC. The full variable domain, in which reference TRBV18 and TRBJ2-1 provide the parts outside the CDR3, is NAGVMQNPRHLVRRRGQEARLRCSPMKGHSHVYWYRQLPEEGLKFMVYLQKENIIDESGMPKERFSAEFPKEGPSILRIQQVVRGDSAAYFCASSPILLGQGANEQFFGPGTRLTVL.

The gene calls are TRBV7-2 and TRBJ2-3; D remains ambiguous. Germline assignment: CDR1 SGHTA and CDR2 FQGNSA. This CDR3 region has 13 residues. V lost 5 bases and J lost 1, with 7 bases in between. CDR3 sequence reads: CASSPGGTDTQYF. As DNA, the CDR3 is TGTGCCAGCAGCCCCGGCGGCACAGATACGCAGTATTTT. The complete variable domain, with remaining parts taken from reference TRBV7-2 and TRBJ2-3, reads GAGVSQSPSNKVTEKGKDVELRCDPISGHTALYWYRQSLGQGLEFLIYFQGNSAPDKSGLPSDRFSAERTGGSVSTLTIQRTQQEDSAVYLCASSPGGTDTQYFGPGTRLTVL.

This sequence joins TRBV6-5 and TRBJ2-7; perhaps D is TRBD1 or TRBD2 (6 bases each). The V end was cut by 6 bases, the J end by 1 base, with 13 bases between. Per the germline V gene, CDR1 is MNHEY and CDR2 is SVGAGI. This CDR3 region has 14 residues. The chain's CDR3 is CASSRTGRSYEQYF. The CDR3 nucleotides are TGTGCCAGCAGCCGCACAGGGAGGTCCTACGAGCAGTACTTC.

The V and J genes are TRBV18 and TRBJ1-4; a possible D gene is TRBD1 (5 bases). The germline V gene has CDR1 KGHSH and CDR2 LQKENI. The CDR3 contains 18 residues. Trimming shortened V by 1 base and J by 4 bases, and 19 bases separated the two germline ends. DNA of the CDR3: TGTGCCAGCTCACCACGTTCCCACGATCTGACAGTTAATGAAAAACTGTTTTTT. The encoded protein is CASSPRSHDLTVNEKLFF.

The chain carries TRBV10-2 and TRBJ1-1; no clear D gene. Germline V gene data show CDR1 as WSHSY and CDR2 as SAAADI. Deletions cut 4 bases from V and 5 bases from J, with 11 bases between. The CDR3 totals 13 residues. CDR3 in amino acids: CASSGGVLTEAFF. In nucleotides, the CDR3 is TGCGCCAGCAGTGGAGGAGTTCTGACTGAAGCTTTCTTT.

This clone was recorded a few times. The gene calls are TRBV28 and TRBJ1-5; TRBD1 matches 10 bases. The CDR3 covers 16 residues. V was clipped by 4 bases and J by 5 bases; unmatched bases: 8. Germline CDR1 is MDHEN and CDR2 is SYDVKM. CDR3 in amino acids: CASSSRQGALDQPQHF. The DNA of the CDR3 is TGTGCCAGCAGTTCACGACAGGGGGCGTTGGATCAGCCCCAGCATTTT.

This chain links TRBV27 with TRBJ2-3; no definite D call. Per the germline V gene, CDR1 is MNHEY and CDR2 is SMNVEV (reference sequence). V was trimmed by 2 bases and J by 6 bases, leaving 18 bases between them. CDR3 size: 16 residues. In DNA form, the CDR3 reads TGTGCCAGCAGTTTAAGAGGCCTCACCCGGCGTGATACGCAGTATTTT. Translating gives CASSLRGLTRRDTQYF.

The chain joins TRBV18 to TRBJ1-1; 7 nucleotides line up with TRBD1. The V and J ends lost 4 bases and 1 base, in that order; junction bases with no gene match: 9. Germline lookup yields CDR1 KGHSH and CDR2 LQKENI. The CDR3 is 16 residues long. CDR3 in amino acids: CASSRSIQGGNTEAFF. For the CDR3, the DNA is TGTGCCAGCTCACGGTCGATCCAGGGGGGGAACACTGAAGCTTTCTTT.

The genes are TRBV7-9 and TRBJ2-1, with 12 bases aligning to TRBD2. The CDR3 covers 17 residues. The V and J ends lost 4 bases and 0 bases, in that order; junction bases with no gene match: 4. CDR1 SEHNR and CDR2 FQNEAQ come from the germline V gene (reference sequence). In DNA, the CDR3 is TGTGCCAGCAGCTGGCCGGGACTAGCGGGCTCCTACAATGAGCAGTTCTTC. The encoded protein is CASSWPGLAGSYNEQFF. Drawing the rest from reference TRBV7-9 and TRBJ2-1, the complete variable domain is DTGVSQNPRHKITKRGQNVTFRCDPISEHNRLYWYRQTLGQGPEFLTYFQNEAQLEKSRLLSDRFSAERPKGSFSTLEIQRTEQGDSAMYLCASSWPGLAGSYNEQFFGPGTRLTVL.

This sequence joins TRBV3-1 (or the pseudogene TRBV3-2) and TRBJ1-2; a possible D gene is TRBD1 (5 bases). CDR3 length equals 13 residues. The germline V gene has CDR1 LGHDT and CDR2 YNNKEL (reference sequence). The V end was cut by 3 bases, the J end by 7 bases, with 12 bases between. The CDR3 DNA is TGTGCCAGCAGCCACAAAGGAGGGGCTGGCTACACCTTC. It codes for CASSHKGGAGYTF.

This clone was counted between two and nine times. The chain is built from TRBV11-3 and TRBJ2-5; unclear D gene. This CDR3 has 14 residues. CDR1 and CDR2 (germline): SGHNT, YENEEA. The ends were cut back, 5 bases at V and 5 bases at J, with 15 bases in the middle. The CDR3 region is CASSQRFGSETQYF. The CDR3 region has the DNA TGTGCCAGCAGCCAGAGGTTCGGGTCGGAGACCCAGTACTTC.

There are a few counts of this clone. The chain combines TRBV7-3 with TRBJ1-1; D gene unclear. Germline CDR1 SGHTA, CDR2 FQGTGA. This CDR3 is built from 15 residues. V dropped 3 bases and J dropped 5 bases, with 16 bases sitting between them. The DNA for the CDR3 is TGTGCCAGCAGCTTGGAGGGATCGGGAAGGACTGAAGCTTTCTTT. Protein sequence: CASSLEGSGRTEAFF.

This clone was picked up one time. The CDR3 sequence is CASSSDRGGYTF. The CDR3 nucleotides are TGCGCCAGCAGCTCGGACAGGGGTGGCTACACCTTC. This chain connects TRBV5-1 to TRBJ1-2; TRBD1 matches 9 bases. Unmatched junction bases numbered 1, after V lost 3 bases and J lost 7 bases. The CDR3 covers 12 residues. CDR1 and CDR2 from the germline V gene are SGHRS and YFSETQ.

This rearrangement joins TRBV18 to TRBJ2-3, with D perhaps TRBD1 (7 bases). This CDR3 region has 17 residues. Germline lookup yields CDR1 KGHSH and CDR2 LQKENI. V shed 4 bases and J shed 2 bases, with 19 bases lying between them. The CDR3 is CASSLGAGQPNTDTQYF. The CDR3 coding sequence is TGTGCCAGCTCACTCGGCGCGGGACAGCCGAACACAGATACGCAGTATTTT.